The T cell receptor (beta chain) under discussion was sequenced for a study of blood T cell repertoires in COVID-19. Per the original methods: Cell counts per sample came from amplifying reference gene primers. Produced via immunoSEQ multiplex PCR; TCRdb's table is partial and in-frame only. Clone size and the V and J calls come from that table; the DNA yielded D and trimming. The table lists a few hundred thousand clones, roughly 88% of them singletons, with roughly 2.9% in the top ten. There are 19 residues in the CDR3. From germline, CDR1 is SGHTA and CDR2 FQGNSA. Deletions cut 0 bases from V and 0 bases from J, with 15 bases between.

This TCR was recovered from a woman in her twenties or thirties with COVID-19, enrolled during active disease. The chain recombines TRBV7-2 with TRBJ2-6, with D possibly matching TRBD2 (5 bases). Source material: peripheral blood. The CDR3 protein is CASSLAGDPMNSGANVLTF. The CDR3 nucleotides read TGTGCCAGCAGCTTAGCGGGAGACCCCATGAACTCTGGGGCCAACGTCCTGACTTTC.